Listed below are T cell receptor beta chains from one sample, sequenced in a study of blood T cell repertoires in COVID-19. The repertoire was sequenced with immunoSEQ multiplex PCR; TCRdb's copy has only in-frame clones and lacks some. The data hold about 310,000 clones, with 80% to 90% observed a single time. Sample: PBMCs or T cells enriched from blood (not recorded which). These TCRs come from a man aged 25 to 40 who had recovered from COVID-19. The CDR3 runs from the conserved cysteine through the conserved F or W.

J gene	V gene	CDR3 protein
TRBJ2-5	TRBV30	CAWSVVSWETQYF
TRBJ2-7	TRBV3-1/TRBV3-2	CASGQDVSYEQYF
TRBJ2-2	TRBV7-3	CASSLTSGYNTGELFF
TRBJ2-3	TRBV5-1	CASSLEGADTQYF
TRBJ2-5	TRBV11-2	CASSFGGGAGETQYF
TRBJ1-6	TRBV6-5	CASSLQGMGSPLHF
TRBJ1-2	TRBV6-5	CASSQWDTHYGYTF
TRBJ1-2	TRBV7-2	CASSPRQGPGYGYTF
TRBJ1-1	TRBV24-1	CATSDPGAGTEAFF
TRBJ1-6	TRBV7-3	CASSSATAHNSPLHF
TRBJ2-2	TRBV2	CASNTGQATFTGELFF
TRBJ2-2	TRBV5-4	CASRARGELTGELFF
TRBJ1-5	TRBV10-2	CASSGGVGQPQHF
TRBJ1-5	TRBV19	CASSPTANQPQHF
TRBJ1-4	TRBV30	CAWKLQGAKLFF
TRBJ1-5	TRBV5-5	CASSLNGNQPQHF
TRBJ2-1	TRBV4-3	CASSQETSGGSSYNEQFF
TRBJ1-1	TRBV30	CAWSLDRGTEAFF
TRBJ2-7	TRBV24-1	CATSDDTGRIHF
TRBJ1-1	TRBV6-5	CASSRDMKVTEAFF
TRBJ1-1	TRBV18	CASSPTETDTEAFF
TRBJ1-2	TRBV25-1	CASRATDGANYGYTF
TRBJ2-2	TRBV2	CASSGETGELFF
TRBJ2-1	TRBV25-1	CASSSIAGGYNEQFF
TRBJ1-4	TRBV6-5	CASRTDEIHGEKLFF
TRBJ2-1	TRBV11-3	CASSLDPAGGYNEQFF